A single TCR beta chain is shown here with its context. What it recognizes is unknown. The CDR3 has 16 amino acids. The V and J ends lost 1 base and 2 bases, in that order; junction bases with no gene match: 4. Germline V lookup: CDR1 LNHDA, CDR2 SQIVND (reference sequence). These data come from a study of radiotherapy plus CTLA-4 blockade in lung cancer. Study in general: An objective response was seen in about 18% of patients, and disease control in around 33%.

Only in-frame clones appear in the TCRdb table, and some are missing; sequencing was by immunoSEQ multiplex PCR. Among roughly 76,000 clones listed, under 75% were seen once. The study, taken as a whole, reports: The best prediction of response reportedly came from early blood T cell clone dynamics, with interferon-beta. Following radiotherapy plus ipilimumab, tumor-derived TCR clones expanded in the blood.

The gene calls are TRBV19 and TRBJ1-5; 8 nucleotides match TRBD1. Sequenced here: peripheral blood, sampled from a patient treated with radiotherapy plus ipilimumab. The receptor comes from a human donor with non-small cell lung cancer whose response to radiotherapy plus ipilimumab could not be evaluated. CDR3 region: CASSIANRGGNQPQHF. DNA for the CDR3: TGTGCCAGTAGTATAGCCAACAGGGGGGGCAATCAGCCCCAGCATTTT.